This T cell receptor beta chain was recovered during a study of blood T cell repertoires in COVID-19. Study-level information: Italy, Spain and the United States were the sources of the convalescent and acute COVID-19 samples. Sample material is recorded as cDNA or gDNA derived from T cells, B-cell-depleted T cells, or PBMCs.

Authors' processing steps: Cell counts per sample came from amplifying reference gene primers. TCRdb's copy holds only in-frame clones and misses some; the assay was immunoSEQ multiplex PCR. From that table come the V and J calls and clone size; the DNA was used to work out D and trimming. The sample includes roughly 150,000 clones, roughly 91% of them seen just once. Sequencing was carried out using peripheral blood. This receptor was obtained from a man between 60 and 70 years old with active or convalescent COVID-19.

CDR3 nucleotides: TGCGCCAGCAGCTTGGCCGGGGGGGGCAATCAGCCCCAGCATTTT. This gives the protein CASSLAGGGNQPQHF. V usage is TRBV5-1 and J usage is TRBJ1-5, with D possibly TRBD1 on 5 matching bases. CDR1 SGHRS and CDR2 YFSETQ come from the germline V gene. The CDR3 loop spans 15 amino acids. The V gene lost 0 bases and the J gene lost 2 bases, with 9 bases spanning the gap.